Reported below is one T cell receptor (beta chain). Its antigen remains unidentified. Germline CDR1 and CDR2: MNHEY and SVGAGI. The CDR3 consists of 14 residues. J was trimmed by 10 bases and V by 6 bases; bases with no gene match: 7. What the library attached to individual cDNA molecules were unique molecular identifiers. One entry per CDR3 protein, called by TCRdb with MiXCR from the RACE reads. The sample lists 180,000 or so distinct CDR3 sequences; more than 14% were seen once. This entry is derived from a study of human T cells and chemical hapten exposure. The study, taken as a whole, reports: Expanded TCRs created a significantly greater count of big CDR3 similarity clusters than controls did. Counts of expanded TCRs at PT1 were positively correlated with patch test score.

Time point denoted: patch test 1, 2 weeks after DPC sensitization. Treatment noted: therapeutic diphenylcyclopropenone sensitization with weekly scalp DPC. The source was whole blood, collected in connection with sensitization to the hapten diphenylcyclopropenone (DPC). The receptor was isolated from a woman in her twenties or thirties with alopecia areata. Some clones in this sample may be carry-over from other donors' samples. The chain links TRBV6-5 to TRBJ1-6; 9 nucleotides match TRBD1. The CDR3 DNA sequence: TGTGCCAGCAGCGACAGGGGGACTAGCTCACCCCTCCACTTT. Translating gives CASSDRGTSSPLHF.